This is a list of T cell receptor beta chains from one sample in a study of regulatory T cells in long-lasting Graves disease. A single record per CDR3 protein comes from TCRdb applying MiXCR to the multiplex PCR reads. The data show 600,000 to 800,000 distinct CDR3 sequences, 25% to 35% seen once. The sample was peripheral blood mononuclear cells (PBMCs), taken when the disease was refractory, from a patient treated with antithyroid drugs. These receptors were obtained from a female donor with Graves disease. Both conserved end residues are part of each CDR3. D genes are given only for firm matches. Clone size is stated in some rows and not others, as once, few, many or a class when expanded.

v_call,j_call,clone_size,d_call,cdr3_nt,cdr3_aa
TRBV19,TRBJ2-6,.,.,TGTGCCAGTAGTATTCTGTCCAGGGCTGGGGCCAACGTCCTGACTTTC,CASSILSRAGANVLTF
TRBV2,TRBJ1-1,.,.,TGTGCCAGCAGTGTGAGGGGGAACACTGAAGCTCTCTTT,CASSVRGNTEALF
TRBV5-1,TRBJ1-5,.,.,TGCGCCAGCAGCCCTGAAGGACGGGGTAGCAATCAGCCCCAGCATTTT,CASSPEGRGSNQPQHF
TRBV20-1,TRBJ2-7,.,.,TGCAGTGCTACTTTGGGGTCCTACGAGCAGTACTTC,CSATLGSYEQYF
TRBV20-1,TRBJ2-5,few,TRBD2,TGCAGTGCCCATACTAGCGGGAGGGCCGGTGGGGAGACCCAGTACTTC,CSAHTSGRAGGETQYF
TRBV20-1,TRBJ1-5,.,.,TGCAGTGCTAGGCCCCCCCCCCAGAATCAGCCCCAGCATTTT,CSARPPPQNQPQHF
TRBV6-1,TRBJ1-5,many,.,TGTGCCAGCAGCACAGGTTCTAATCAGCCCCAGCATTTT,CASSTGSNQPQHF
TRBV6-1,TRBJ2-7,once,TRBD2,TGTGCCAGCAGTGAAGCCGGGGGGGACTACGAGCAGTACTTC,CASSEAGGDYEQYF
TRBV6-2/TRBV6-3,TRBJ2-1,.,TRBD2,TGTGCCAGCTTGAGCGGGAGCGGGGGGAGGCAGTTCTTC,CASLSGSGGRQFF
TRBV7-6,TRBJ2-7,few,TRBD2,TGTGCCAGCGCGGGTCAGCGGGGGGACTACGAGCAGTACTTC,CASAGQRGDYEQYF
TRBV20-1,TRBJ2-3,.,TRBD2,TGCAGTGCTAGAGCCCTCCCCGGGACTAGCGGAAACACAGATACGCAGTATTTT,CSARALPGTSGNTDTQYF
TRBV20-1,TRBJ1-5,.,.,TGCAGTGCTAGAGAACAGCCCCAGCATTTT,CSAREQPQHF
TRBV19,TRBJ1-5,.,.,TGTGCCAGTAGTATTGGGGGAGGGCAGCCCCAGCATTTT,CASSIGGGQPQHF
TRBV28,TRBJ2-2,.,TRBD2,TGTGCCAGCAGCCCAGGGAGGGCGGCCGGGGAGCTGTTTTTT,CASSPGRAAGELFF
TRBV14,TRBJ2-7,.,TRBD2,TGTGCCAGCAGCTTCGGCGGGAGCCACGAGCAGTACTTC,CASSFGGSHEQYF
TRBV12-5,TRBJ1-3,.,.,TGTGCTAGTGGTTCCGGGGCCCGGAACACCATATATTTT,CASGSGARNTIYF
TRBV30,TRBJ1-1,.,.,TGTGCCTGGAACCCCGGGAGGGGGAGCACTGAAGCTTTCTTT,CAWNPGRGSTEAFF
TRBV30,TRBJ1-5,.,.,TGTGCCTGGAGTTCCGGGACCCGGGGGGGACAGCCCCAGCATTTT,CAWSSGTRGGQPQHF
TRBV19,TRBJ1-5,.,TRBD1,TGTGCCAGTAGTACTGGAGACAGGGATCAGCCCCAGCATTTT,CASSTGDRDQPQHF
TRBV28,TRBJ1-1,many,.,TGTGCCAGCAGCTTTGAAGGGGCCACTGAAGCTTTCTTT,CASSFEGATEAFF
TRBV7-9,TRBJ2-7,.,.,TGTGCCAGCAGCTTATCGGAGGGCCTAGGAGAGCAGTACTTC,CASSLSEGLGEQYF
TRBV4-1,TRBJ2-5,.,.,TGCGCCAGCAGCCAATTCGCGAGAGAGACCCAGTACTTC,CASSQFARETQYF
TRBV6-1,TRBJ1-2,.,TRBD1,TGTGCCAGCAGCAAAAGGACAGGGGAAAAATATCGTGGCTACACCTTC,CASSKRTGEKYRGYTF
TRBV29-1,TRBJ2-1,few,.,TGCCAGGGGGGGACTACAAACCCCAATGAGCAGTTCTTC,CQGGTTNPNEQFF
TRBV11-2,TRBJ2-7,.,TRBD1,TGTGCCAGCAGCCCTGGGACAGGGGTTCTGTACGAGCAGTACTTC,CASSPGTGVLYEQYF
TRBV11-2,TRBJ1-4,many,TRBD1,TGTGCCAGCAGCTTCGGACAGGCAACTAATGAAAAACTGTTTTTT,CASSFGQATNEKLFF
TRBV19,TRBJ2-5,once,.,TGTGCCAGTAGTTCCCGGGACGGTGGAGGGGAGGCCCAGTACTTC,CASSSRDGGGEAQYF
TRBV7-2,TRBJ2-7,.,TRBD2,TGTGCCAGCAGCTTAGGTAGCGGGCTAGCCTACGAGCAGTACTTC,CASSLGSGLAYEQYF
TRBV10-3,TRBJ1-3,.,TRBD1,TGTGCCAGCCTCCGGGACAGGGGTGTCCCTGGAAACACCATATATTTT,CASLRDRGVPGNTIYF
TRBV3-1,TRBJ1-2,.,.,TGTGCCAGCAGCCCGCCCAGACAGGCCAATGGCTACACCTTC,CASSPPRQANGYTF
TRBV19,TRBJ1-2,few,TRBD1,TGTGCCAGTAGGCCAACAGGGGAACGTAGCTATGGCTACACCTTC,CASRPTGERSYGYTF
TRBV20-1,TRBJ2-5,.,.,TGCGGTGCTAGCGCTCGGGCGGAGGGGGGGGAGACCCAGTACTTC,CGASARAEGGETQYF
TRBV20-1,TRBJ1-1,.,.,TGCAGTGCCGGAAGGTGGGTTCAGAAGAACACTGAAGCTTTCTTT,CSAGRWVQKNTEAFF
TRBV10-3,TRBJ2-7,.,.,TGTGCCATCAGTCAGCAGGGTTCCTACGAGCAGTACTTC,CAISQQGSYEQYF
TRBV19,TRBJ2-2,few,.,TGTGCCAGTCGTAGTGGGGAGGAGGACACCGGGGAGCTGTTTTTT,CASRSGEEDTGELFF
TRBV2,TRBJ2-7,many,.,TGTGCCAGCAGTGAGGCCCGATACGAGCAGTACTTC,CASSEARYEQYF
TRBV28,TRBJ1-4,many,.,TGTGCCAGCAGTCCACCACGGGACAATGAAAAACTGTTTTTT,CASSPPRDNEKLFF
TRBV11-2,TRBJ1-1,few,.,TGTGCCAGCAGCCCTCGTGGTGGCGTGGACCGCACTGAAGCTTTCTTT,CASSPRGGVDRTEAFF
TRBV2,TRBJ1-4,many,.,TGTGCCAGCAGTCGGACAGTTGCGAATGAAAAACTGTTTTTT,CASSRTVANEKLFF
TRBV12-3/TRBV12-4,TRBJ1-6,many,.,TGTGCCAGCAGTTTGAAGGTTTCACCCCTCCACTTT,CASSLKVSPLHF
TRBV28,TRBJ2-7,once,.,TGTGCCAGCAACCCCGGGTTTTCCTACGAGCAGTACTTC,CASNPGFSYEQYF
TRBV10-3,TRBJ1-5,few,.,TGTGCCATCAGTGAGGCGAGCAATCAGCCCCAGCATTTT,CAISEASNQPQHF